The 22 T cell receptor beta chains presented below share a single source sample, sequenced in a study of T cells in Graves' hyperthyroidism and ophthalmopathy. Amplification of TCR beta CDR3 regions was performed using RNA transcripts as template. The HTBI set primed first-round TCR CDR3 RT-PCR. A single record per CDR3 protein comes from TCRdb applying MiXCR to the multiplex PCR reads. The sample carries more than 650,000 distinct CDR3 sequences, 12% to 15% recorded once. The sample taken for sequencing was blood. These receptors all stem from a woman between 18 and 29 years old with Graves' hyperthyroidism.

The rearrangement links TRBV2 to TRBJ2-3; perhaps TRBD1 as D (5 bases). The CDR3 length is 14 residues. Looked up from germline, CDR1 is SNHLY and CDR2 is FYNNEI. V lost 4 bases and J lost 3, with 11 bases in between. CDR3 nucleotide sequence: TGTGCCAGCAGTGCTAGGGGTTTAACAGATACGCAGTATTTT. Translation gives CASSARGLTDTQYF.

This clonotype has a handful of counts. This chain joins TRBV7-8 and TRBJ2-2; possible D gene TRBD1, 6 bases. The CDR3 is made up of 15 amino acids. Between the trimmed V and J ends, which lost 6 bases and 4 bases, there was a span of 15 bases. CDR1 SGHVS and CDR2 FQNEAQ come from the germline V gene. CDR3 protein: CASRVGGVVTGELFF. In DNA form, the CDR3 reads TGTGCCAGCAGAGTAGGGGGAGTGGTCACCGGGGAGCTGTTTTTT.

This clonotype was detected many times. The chain couples TRBV10-3 to TRBJ2-7, with 8 bases lining up with TRBD1. CDR1 is ENHRY, CDR2 SYGVKD, per germline. This CDR3 spans 13 amino acids. Unmatched junction bases numbered 7, after V lost 6 bases and J lost 6 bases. The CDR3 coding sequence is TGTGCCATCAGCGATGACAGGGGTGGCGAGCAGTACTTC. Amino acids: CAISDDRGGEQYF.

This clonotype was counted ten times or more. This sequence joins TRBV10-3 and TRBJ1-4, with TRBD1 matching 11 bases. Germline assignment: CDR1 ENHRY and CDR2 SYGVKD. The CDR3 consists of 18 residues. Trimming took 0 bases from V and 7 from J; bases not matched to a gene: 10. CDR3 sequence (DNA): TGTGCCATCAGTGAGTCGATCTTCGGACAGGGGGCGACTGAAAAACTGTTTTTT. It specifies CAISESIFGQGATEKLFF.

This clonotype appeared many times. CDR3 amino acids: CASSLYYSTDTQYF. The CDR3 coding sequence is TGTGCCAGCAGTTTATATTATAGCACAGATACGCAGTATTTT. This chain joins TRBV27 and TRBJ2-3, with unresolved D. CDR3 length: 14 amino acids. The V end lost 1 base, the J end lost 0 bases, and 5 bases lay between the germline ends. Germline CDR1 and CDR2: MNHEY and SMNVEV (reference sequence).

Worth noting for this clonotype: A much larger clone sits a single nucleotide away, making a read error possible. V is TRBV7-9 and J is TRBJ2-7; D possibly uses TRBD1 or TRBD2 (5 bases each). CDR1 and CDR2 from the germline V gene are SEHNR and FQNEAQ (reference sequence). Trimming removed 5 bases at V and 6 bases at J, with 17 bases between. This CDR3 spans 14 amino acids. The CDR3: CASSRRGESCEQYF. CDR3 DNA: TGTGCCAGCAGCCGAAGGGGAGAGAGCTGCGAGCAGTACTTC.

Turning to this clonotype: The junction departs from the called germline gene at one end, perhaps through a read error. The chain is built from TRBV6-1 and TRBJ2-1, with 10 bases fitting TRBD2. Germline V gene lookup returns CDR1 MNHNS and CDR2 SASEGT. This CDR3 region has 14 residues. The CDR3: CASRRTSGYNERFF. CDR3 coding DNA: TGTGCCAGCAGGAGGACTAGCGGCTACAATGAGCGGTTCTTC.

The chain has TRBV15 and TRBJ2-2; 11 bases match TRBD2. The CDR3 length is 18 residues. The V segment lost 1 base and the J segment 2 bases; nucleotides outside the gene matches: 6. The germline V gene encodes CDR1 LNHNV and CDR2 YYDKDF (reference sequence). CDR3 sequence (DNA): TGTGCCACCAGCAGAGTTTCTAGCGGGAGGATCAACACCGGGGAGCTGTTTTTT. Translating it yields CATSRVSSGRINTGELFF.

CDR3 nucleotide sequence: TGCAGCATACAGGGGGATCAGGAGACCCAGTACTTC. This gives the protein CSIQGDQETQYF. This chain connects TRBV29-1 to TRBJ2-5, with 8 bases identical to TRBD1. CDR1 and CDR2 from the germline V gene are SQVTM and ANQGSEA. This CDR3 comprises 12 residues. The ends lost 8 bases at V and 5 bases at J; junction bases unmatched: 7.

This clonotype was detected ten times or more. The J gene is TRBJ2-7, the V gene TRBV2; 8 nucleotides match TRBD1. CDR3 length: 13 amino acids. J gave up 2 bases and V 8 bases, and 5 bases lay outside the gene matches. Germline CDR1 reads SNHLY; CDR2 reads FYNNEI. In DNA form, the CDR3 reads TGTGCCAGCGACAGGGGTCCGACCTACGAGCAGTACTTC. As protein: CASDRGPTYEQYF.

This clonotype was seen at least ten times. The gene calls are TRBV11-2 and TRBJ2-1, with 9 bases aligning to TRBD2. There are 18 residues in the CDR3. V lost 5 bases, J lost 2 bases, and 13 bases stayed unmatched. Looked up from germline, CDR1 is SGHAT and CDR2 is FQNNGV. The CDR3 region has the DNA TGTGCCAGCAGCCCACGAACTAGCGGGTTGGCTCCCTACAATGAGCAGTTCTTC. Translated: CASSPRTSGLAPYNEQFF.

The chain links TRBV5-4 to TRBJ2-3; D ambiguous. This CDR3 contains 14 residues. With 1 base removed from V and 2 bases from J, the gap between germline ends came to 8 bases. Germline V gene sequence: CDR1 SGHNT, CDR2 YYREEE (reference sequence). The CDR3 bases are TGTGCCAGCAGCTTGATCGAACCCACAGATACGCAGTATTTT. Its translation: CASSLIEPTDTQYF.

A remark on this clonotype: A read error may explain this, as a much larger clone is one base away. This sequence joins TRBV7-4 and TRBJ2-7, with TRBD2 matching over 8 bases. The CDR3 is 18 residues long. Germline CDR1 reads SGHVT; CDR2 reads SQSDAQ. The CDR3 DNA is TGTACCAGCAGCTTCCAAAATTGGGCGGGAGGACACCTCTACGAGCAGTACTTC. Protein: CTSSFQNWAGGHLYEQYF.

The V and J genes are TRBV6-1 and TRBJ2-1; tentatively, D is TRBD1 or TRBD2 (6 bases each). This CDR3 has 16 amino acids. Germline CDR1 MNHNS, CDR2 SASEGT. Trimming took 6 bases from V and 4 from J, leaving 19 bases between them. The CDR3 DNA follows: TGTGCCAGCAGACAAAAGAGGGGGGTGAGTTACAATGAGCAGTTCTTC. This gives the protein CASRQKRGVSYNEQFF.

The chain recombines TRBV4-1 with TRBJ2-7, with 9 bases aligning to TRBD2. Germline V lookup: CDR1 MGHRA, CDR2 YSYEKL. CDR3 size: 16 residues. The ends lost 1 base at V and 5 bases at J; junction bases unmatched: 9. This CDR3 is CASSQVGLIAGDEQYF. CDR3 in DNA: TGCGCCAGCAGCCAAGTTGGATTGATAGCGGGAGACGAGCAGTACTTC.

This clonotype was counted ten times or more. The chain is built from TRBV7-2 and TRBJ2-1; 10 positions match TRBD2. The CDR3 runs to 19 residues. V was clipped by 2 bases and J by 4 bases; unmatched bases: 14. From germline, CDR1 is SGHTA and CDR2 FQGNSA. CDR3 DNA sequence: TGTGCCAGCAGCTTAACAGCGTGGTCTAGCGGGAGTATTTACAATGAGCAGTTCTTC. It yields the protein CASSLTAWSSGSIYNEQFF.

V usage is TRBV9 and J usage is TRBJ2-4; the D gene is possibly TRBD2 (6 bases). Trimming stripped 4 bases from V and 6 bases from J, with 17 bases between. Germline CDR1 SGDLS, CDR2 YYNGEE. The CDR3 totals 15 residues. The CDR3 protein is CASSPPGVGGNIQYF. The CDR3, as DNA: TGTGCCAGCAGCCCTCCCGGGGTCGGGGGAAACATTCAGTACTTC.

This clonotype was detected ten times or more. This chain connects TRBV6-1 to TRBJ2-7, with TRBD1 identical over 7 bases. CDR3 length: 18 residues. Trimming at V came to 7 bases and at J to 2 bases, leaving 20 bases not matched to a gene. Germline V gene sequence: CDR1 MNHNS, CDR2 SASEGT. The CDR3 region has the DNA TGTGCCAGCATACTTACGGAGTTTCGGGGACAGAGGACCTACGAGCAGTACTTC. Protein sequence: CASILTEFRGQRTYEQYF.

The gene calls are TRBV6-2 or TRBV6-3 and TRBJ2-3, with 10 bases that match TRBD2. The germline V gene encodes CDR1 MNHEY and CDR2 SVGEGT. The J segment lost 2 bases and the V segment lost 6 bases, leaving 8 bases of the junction unmatched. The length of the CDR3 is 16 residues. CDR3 in amino acids: CASSLDLAGDTDTQYF. The CDR3 coding sequence is TGTGCCAGCAGCTTGGATCTAGCGGGAGACACAGATACGCAGTATTTT.

The chain links TRBV29-1 to TRBJ1-1; D unresolved. The CDR3 is 16 residues long. V was pared by 4 bases and J by 0 bases, with 18 bases between. The germline gives CDR1 SQVTM, CDR2 ANQGSEA. CDR3 nucleotides: TGCAGCGTTGGCCAATCAAGAGGGATCATGAACACTGAAGCTTTCTTT. Amino acid sequence: CSVGQSRGIMNTEAFF.

This clonotype was detected many times. This chain joins TRBV11-2 and TRBJ1-5; D is possibly TRBD1 (6 bases). Germline V gives CDR1 SGHAT, CDR2 FQNNGV. The ends were cut back, 8 bases at V and 1 base at J, with 15 bases in the middle. The CDR3 runs 15 residues. In DNA, the CDR3 is TGTGCCAGCTCACCACAGGGTCAAAGCAATCAGCCCCAGCATTTT. Protein: CASSPQGQSNQPQHF.

The sample holds many counts of this clonotype. This chain links TRBV28 with TRBJ1-1; the match to TRBD1 covers 7 bases. CDR3 length equals 14 residues. Per the germline V gene, CDR1 is MDHEN and CDR2 is SYDVKM. V lost 6 bases to trimming and J lost 6 bases; unmatched junction nucleotides: 10. CDR3 residues: CASRYFQGGSEAFF. The CDR3 nucleotides read TGTGCCAGCAGATATTTTCAGGGGGGTTCTGAAGCTTTCTTT.